Listed here are 25 T cell receptor beta chains from one sample, sequenced in a study of long-term antiretroviral therapy in people with HIV. The assay, immunoSEQ v3.0, was run at survey level. Method: immunoSEQ multiplex PCR; TCRdb's copy keeps in-frame clones and lacks some. Here the sample spans approximately 25,000 clones, approximately 73% being singletons. Here the sequenced sample was unsorted PBMCs, taken 0.5 years after starting antiretroviral therapy. These TCRs come from a woman aged 40 to 55 with HIV.

The chain has TRBV29-1 and TRBJ1-2; D perhaps matches TRBD1 (5 bases). Germline loops: CDR1 SQVTM, CDR2 ANQGSEA. This CDR3 has 13 residues. Trimming pared 5 bases from V and 4 bases from J, leaving 14 bases between. CDR3 bases: TGCAGCGTTCTACAGGATTCAGGCTATGGCTACACCTTC. Protein product: CSVLQDSGYGYTF.

V usage is TRBV5-6 and J usage is TRBJ1-6, with TRBD1 identical over 9 bases. Trimming cost V 4 bases and J 3 bases; bases outside gene matches: 8. Germline V lookup: CDR1 SGHDT, CDR2 YYEEEE. The CDR3 is 17 residues long. The CDR3 DNA sequence: TGTGCCAGCAGCAACTTCGGACAGGGGCTCTATAATTCACCCCTCCACTTT. Its protein product is CASSNFGQGLYNSPLHF.

The chain links TRBV20-1 to TRBJ2-5; D might be TRBD1 or TRBD2, each matching 5 bases. Trimming removed 7 bases at V and 4 bases at J, with 10 bases between. This CDR3 spans 11 amino acids. Germline V gene data show CDR1 as DFQATT and CDR2 as SNEGSKA (reference sequence). The CDR3 is CSGGIRETQYF. The CDR3, as DNA: TGCAGTGGGGGGATTCGAGAGACCCAGTACTTC.

The J gene is TRBJ2-1, the V gene TRBV5-5; possibly TRBD1 for D (6 bases). The V end was cut by 4 bases, the J end by 2 bases, with 10 bases between. Germline values: CDR1 SGHKS, CDR2 YYEKEE (reference sequence). This CDR3 has 14 amino acids. CDR3 in DNA: TGTGCCAGCAGCAACCGGGACACCTACAATGAGCAGTTCTTC. This translates into CASSNRDTYNEQFF.

This chain connects TRBV7-2 to TRBJ2-1; 12 bases agree with TRBD2. This CDR3 region has 16 residues. Germline-derived CDR1 and CDR2 are SGHTA and FQGNSA. The trim removed 4 bases at V and 6 bases at J, leaving 7 bases unmatched. The CDR3 bases are TGTGCCAGCAGCTACCAAGGACTAGCGGGGATCAATGAGCAGTTCTTC. As protein: CASSYQGLAGINEQFF. Full variable domain (outside the CDR3, taken from reference TRBV7-2 and TRBJ2-1): GAGVSQSPSNKVTEKGKDVELRCDPISGHTALYWYRQSLGQGLEFLIYFQGNSAPDKSGLPSDRFSAERTGGSVSTLTIQRTQQEDSAVYLCASSYQGLAGINEQFFGPGTRLTVL.

This rearrangement joins TRBV9 to TRBJ1-2, with TRBD1 as a possible D gene (5 bases). Between the trimmed V and J ends, which lost 4 bases and 0 bases, there was a span of 13 bases. In germline, CDR1 is SGDLS, CDR2 YYNGEE. The length of the CDR3 is 15 residues. CDR3 residues: CASSKTPGTNYGYTF. CDR3 coding DNA: TGTGCCAGCAGCAAGACCCCAGGGACTAACTATGGCTACACCTTC.

Notes on this clone: One end of the junction is discordant with germline, which a read error may explain. The chain employs TRBV5-1 and TRBJ2-3, with D unresolved. Germline loops: CDR1 SGHRS, CDR2 YFSETQ. The CDR3 sequence is 13 residues long. The CDR3: CASSWDLRSPSHF. CDR3 coding DNA: TGCGCCAGCAGCTGGGATTTGAGGTCCCCCAGTCATTTT. Combining the CDR3 with reference TRBV5-1 and TRBJ2-3 gives the whole variable domain KAGVTQTPRYLIKTRGQQVTLSCSPISGHRSVSWYQQTPGQGLQFLFEYFSETQRNKGNFPGRFSGRQFSNSRSEMNVSTLELGDSALYLCASSWDLRSPSHFGPGTRLTVL.

This rearrangement joins TRBV15 to TRBJ2-7, with 9 nucleotides matching TRBD2. The V segment lost 0 bases and the J segment 4 bases; nucleotides outside the gene matches: 7. Germline V gene data show CDR1 as LNHNV and CDR2 as YYDKDF (reference sequence). CDR3 length: 16 residues. CDR3 nucleotides: TGTGCCACCAGCAGAGATTTCGGCGGGGGGGAGTACGAGCAGTACTTC. It encodes CATSRDFGGGEYEQYF.

The V gene is TRBV5-6, the J gene TRBJ1-1; 10 positions agree with TRBD1. V was clipped by 2 bases and J by 5 bases; unmatched bases: 3. This CDR3 spans 14 amino acids. From germline, CDR1 is SGHDT and CDR2 YYEEEE. CDR3 residues: CASSFGTGETEAFF. As DNA, the CDR3 is TGTGCCAGCAGCTTCGGGACAGGGGAAACTGAAGCTTTCTTT.

This clone was detected only a few times. This chain connects TRBV18 to TRBJ2-3; weak D call: TRBD2 (5 bases). The length of the CDR3 is 17 residues. With 3 bases removed from V and 0 bases from J, the gap between germline ends came to 16 bases. CDR1 and CDR2 (germline): KGHSH, LQKENI. CDR3 region: CASSPLLLGESTDTQYF. The CDR3 DNA reads as TGTGCCAGCTCACCCCTGCTCCTGGGAGAAAGCACAGATACGCAGTATTTT.

The J gene is TRBJ2-2, the V gene TRBV4-1, with 9 bases aligning to TRBD2. CDR1 is MGHRA and CDR2 is YSYEKL in the germline V gene. After removal of 0 bases from V and 4 bases from J, the junction contained 6 bases not matched to a gene. This CDR3 comprises 17 residues. The CDR3 spells CASSQEGGGAVTGELFF. The CDR3 DNA reads TGCGCCAGCAGCCAAGAGGGCGGGGGGGCCGTCACCGGGGAGCTGTTTTTT.

The chain carries TRBV6-1 and TRBJ1-6, with 9 positions matching TRBD1. The junction had 8 bases not matched to a gene; V was cut back by 4 bases and J by 10 bases. The CDR3 is 15 amino acids. Per the germline V gene, CDR1 is MNHNS and CDR2 is SASEGT. The CDR3 sequence is CASSVQGAAGSPLHF. The CDR3 DNA follows: TGTGCCAGCAGTGTACAGGGGGCGGCCGGATCACCCCTCCACTTT.

The chain recombines TRBV7-8 with TRBJ1-1, with a possible D match to TRBD1 (5 bases). The CDR3 consists of 13 residues. V lost 3 bases, J lost 6 bases, and 11 bases lay in between. From germline, CDR1 is SGHVS and CDR2 FQNEAQ. The DNA for the CDR3 is TGTGCCAGCAGCTTTGACAGACAAGCTGAAGCTTTCTTT. The encoded protein is CASSFDRQAEAFF.

The chain has TRBV28 and TRBJ1-2, with 7 bases that match TRBD1. The CDR3 contains 13 residues. The germline V gene has CDR1 MDHEN and CDR2 SYDVKM. Germline trimming cut 7 bases from V and 5 bases from J; bases unmatched to any gene: 7. The CDR3: CASTQGKGYGYTF. CDR3 in DNA: TGTGCCAGCACACAGGGGAAGGGGTATGGCTACACCTTC.

This clone was found once. The CDR3 protein is CASSQDQGHNSPLHF. The CDR3 nucleotides read TGTGCCAGCAGCCAAGATCAGGGACATAATTCACCCCTCCACTTT. The rearrangement uses TRBV4-2 and TRBJ1-6; D might be TRBD1 (5 bases). Germline V gene lookup returns CDR1 LGHNA and CDR2 YNFKEQ. The CDR3 covers 15 residues. Deletions cut 0 bases from V and 5 bases from J, with 8 bases between.

The chain combines TRBV7-9 with TRBJ2-3; weak D call: TRBD2 (6 bases). The V and J ends lost 4 bases and 3 bases respectively, with 8 bases between them. The CDR3 runs 13 residues. Germline assignment: CDR1 SEHNR and CDR2 FQNEAQ (reference sequence). This chain's CDR3 is CASSYAGTDTQYF. In DNA, the CDR3 is TGTGCCAGCAGCTATGCGGGAACAGATACGCAGTATTTT.

This rearrangement joins TRBV5-6 to TRBJ2-3, with 9 bases that match TRBD1. Germline CDR1 is SGHDT and CDR2 is YYEEEE. V was clipped by 5 bases and J by 5 bases; unmatched bases: 6. The CDR3 contains 14 residues. CDR3 nucleotides: TGTGCCAGCAGTCGGGACAGGGTTAGAGATACGCAGTATTTT. Amino acids: CASSRDRVRDTQYF.

The V and J genes are TRBV27 and TRBJ1-1, with D uncertain. In germline, CDR1 is MNHEY, CDR2 SMNVEV (reference sequence). This CDR3 region has 13 residues. V lost 3 bases to trimming and J lost 1 base, with 6 bases between them. As DNA, the CDR3 is TGTGCCAGCAGTTTCGGCCAGAACACTGAAGCTTTCTTT. Protein product: CASSFGQNTEAFF.

The chain links TRBV19 to TRBJ1-2; D not certain. The germline V and J ends were trimmed by 6 bases and 2 bases, with 7 bases remaining between them. CDR3 length: 12 residues. Germline V gives CDR1 LNHDA, CDR2 SQIVND (reference sequence). The CDR3 DNA follows: TGTGCCAGTAGGACGGGAAACTATGGCTACACCTTC. This translates into CASRTGNYGYTF.

The V call is TRBV28, the J call TRBJ2-3, with 9 bases fitting TRBD2. The J segment lost 3 bases and the V segment lost 6 bases, leaving 7 bases of the junction unmatched. The CDR3 spans 15 residues. Germline V gene lookup returns CDR1 MDHEN and CDR2 SYDVKM. The CDR3 bases are TGTGCCAGCAGGAAGAGCGGGGGGAGGACAGATACGCAGTATTTT. Translating gives CASRKSGGRTDTQYF.

V and J are TRBV6-5 and TRBJ1-1; a possible D gene is TRBD1 (6 bases). Germline CDR1 and CDR2: MNHEY and SVGAGI. The V and J ends lost 5 bases and 4 bases respectively, with 14 bases between them. This CDR3 spans 14 amino acids. CDR3 in amino acids: CASSTTGTGTEAFF. CDR3 DNA: TGTGCCAGCAGTACCACAGGGACGGGCACTGAAGCTTTCTTT.

This clone has more than one count but fewer than ten. V and J are TRBV28 and TRBJ1-5; possible D gene TRBD1, 6 bases. The CDR3 is made up of 15 amino acids. V lost 3 bases and J lost 10, with 19 bases in between. CDR1 is MDHEN and CDR2 is SYDVKM in the germline V gene. The DNA of the CDR3 is TGTGCCAGCAGTTTTAATCCGGGGGGCCGGCGTCCCCAGCATTTT. Translation: CASSFNPGGRRPQHF.

The chain couples TRBV7-3 to TRBJ2-3; 8 nucleotides align to TRBD1. This CDR3 region has 14 residues. J gave up 5 bases and V 5 bases, and 6 bases lay outside the gene matches. Germline-derived CDR1 and CDR2 are SGHTA and FQGTGA. This chain's CDR3 is CASSRGQEVDTQYF. CDR3 sequence (DNA): TGTGCCAGCAGCCGGGGACAGGAGGTAGATACGCAGTATTTT.

This rearrangement joins TRBV7-9 to TRBJ2-1; D tentatively fits TRBD1 or TRBD2 (7 bases each). Germline CDR1 SEHNR, CDR2 FQNEAQ (reference sequence). V lost 6 bases and J lost 2, with 14 bases in between. The CDR3 length is 15 residues. CDR3 in DNA: TGTGCCAGCAGGCATGCAGGGGGGGCCTACAATGAGCAGTTCTTC. The encoded protein is CASRHAGGAYNEQFF.

This clone has only a few counts. J is TRBJ1-1 and V is TRBV5-1; D ambiguous. Between the trimmed V and J ends, which lost 4 bases and 2 bases, there was a span of 18 bases. The V gene's germline CDR1 is SGHRS and CDR2 YFSETQ. The CDR3 is made up of 16 amino acids. The CDR3 sequence is CASSLGDGWGNTEAFF. The CDR3 DNA follows: TGCGCCAGCAGCCTGGGAGACGGTTGGGGAAACACTGAAGCTTTCTTT.